This passage covers 26 T cell receptor beta chains from one sample sequenced in a study of blood T cell repertoires in COVID-19. Clones were read by immunoSEQ multiplex PCR, and TCRdb kept only the in-frame ones, dropping some. The data contain 200,000 to 250,000 clones, about three quarters of them singletons. The sequenced sample consisted of peripheral blood. The receptor set was obtained from a woman in her 70s with acute or convalescent COVID-19.

The chain uses TRBV2 and TRBJ2-5, with 8 bases aligning to TRBD2. Trimming removed 6 bases from V and 5 bases from J; junction bases left unmatched: 8. This CDR3 has 14 residues. Germline CDR1 is SNHLY and CDR2 is FYNNEI. CDR3 in amino acids: CASSLGGGYETQYF. In DNA form, the CDR3 reads TGTGCCAGCAGCCTCGGGGGGGGCTACGAGACCCAGTACTTC. Variable domain in full (rest from reference TRBV2 and TRBJ2-5): EPEVTQTPSHQVTQMGQEVILRCVPISNHLYFYWYRQILGQKVEFLVSFYNNEISEKSEIFDDQFSVERPDGSNFTLKIRSTKLEDSAMYFCASSLGGGYETQYFGPGTRLLVL.

The V gene is TRBV25-1, the J gene TRBJ2-5; 9 bases are a match to TRBD2. CDR3 length equals 14 residues. Germline assignment: CDR1 MGHDK and CDR2 SYGVNS. Trimming at V came to 9 bases and at J to 5 bases, leaving 10 bases not matched to a gene. In nucleotides, the CDR3 is TGTGCCAGATTTTCGCGGGGGGGAGGGGAGACCCAGTACTTC. It translates to CARFSRGGGETQYF. The full variable domain, its missing parts supplied by reference TRBV25-1 and TRBJ2-5, is EADIYQTPRYLVIGTGKKITLECSQTMGHDKMYWYQQDPGMELHLIHYSYGVNSTEKGDLSSESTVSRIRTEHFPLTLESARPSHTSQYLCARFSRGGGETQYFGPGTRLLVL.

This clone was counted between two and nine times. The rearrangement links TRBV19 to TRBJ2-1; D not resolved. V was cut by 1 base and J by 8 bases, with 6 bases left in between. This CDR3 is built from 12 residues. CDR1 and CDR2 from the germline V gene are LNHDA and SQIVND (reference sequence). CDR3 loop: CASSIVAYEQFF. The CDR3 nucleotides are TGTGCCAGTAGTATAGTGGCCTATGAGCAGTTCTTC.

The J gene is TRBJ2-3, the V gene TRBV5-1; 11 bases are shared with TRBD2. Germline CDR1 reads SGHRS; CDR2 reads YFSETQ. Trimming removed 0 bases from V and 5 bases from J; junction bases left unmatched: 14. CDR3 size: 19 residues. In DNA form, the CDR3 reads TGCGCCAGCAGCTTGGGAGTTATAGCGGGGGGGCTCGGTGGAGATACGCAGTATTTT. Translated: CASSLGVIAGGLGGDTQYF. Variable domain in full (rest from reference TRBV5-1 and TRBJ2-3): KAGVTQTPRYLIKTRGQQVTLSCSPISGHRSVSWYQQTPGQGLQFLFEYFSETQRNKGNFPGRFSGRQFSNSRSEMNVSTLELGDSALYLCASSLGVIAGGLGGDTQYFGPGTRLTVL.

This CDR3 is CASSQEGGNTDTQYF. For the CDR3, the DNA is TGCGCCAGCAGCCAGGAGGGGGGGAACACAGATACGCAGTATTTT. The V and J genes are TRBV4-1 and TRBJ2-3; D perhaps matches TRBD2 (7 bases). CDR1 is MGHRA and CDR2 is YSYEKL in the germline V gene. CDR3 length equals 15 residues. The ends were cut back, 3 bases at V and 2 bases at J, with 12 bases in the middle.

V usage is TRBV2 and J usage is TRBJ2-3, with TRBD2 matching 8 bases. The CDR3 is 14 amino acids. CDR1 is SNHLY and CDR2 is FYNNEI in the germline V gene. V gave up 8 bases and J gave up 2 bases; unmatched junction bases: 6. The CDR3 loop reads CASYRGGFTDTQYF. CDR3 bases: TGTGCCAGCTACCGGGGGGGATTCACAGATACGCAGTATTTT. The entire variable domain, with the rest obtained from reference TRBV2 and TRBJ2-3, is as follows: EPEVTQTPSHQVTQMGQEVILRCVPISNHLYFYWYRQILGQKVEFLVSFYNNEISEKSEIFDDQFSVERPDGSNFTLKIRSTKLEDSAMYFCASYRGGFTDTQYFGPGTRLTVL.

This clone was detected once. The sample contains more than one DNA sequence encoding this CDR3. This chain uses TRBV11-3 with TRBJ2-5; D is ambiguous. Germline loops: CDR1 SGHNT, CDR2 YENEEA. V lost 0 bases and J lost 5, with 4 bases in between. The CDR3 sequence is 12 residues long. The CDR3 DNA is TGTGCCAGCAGCTTAGATTCGGAGACCCAGTACTTC. Encoded protein: CASSLDSETQYF. The variable domain in full, completed from reference TRBV11-3 and TRBJ2-5, reads EAGVVQSPRYKIIEKKQPVAFWCNPISGHNTLYWYLQNLGQGPELLIRYENEEAVDDSQLPKDRFSAERLKGVDSTLKIQPAELGDSAVYLCASSLDSETQYFGPGTRLLVL.

The rearrangement joins TRBV5-1 to TRBJ2-3; 10 nucleotides match TRBD1. The CDR3 length is 15 residues. Per the germline V gene, CDR1 is SGHRS and CDR2 is YFSETQ. V lost 5 bases to trimming and J lost 4 bases; unmatched junction nucleotides: 7. This CDR3 reads CASRRGDRGADTQYF. CDR3 in DNA: TGCGCCAGCAGGAGGGGGGACAGGGGCGCAGATACGCAGTATTTT.

The chain links TRBV6-5 to TRBJ1-1; 10 bases fit TRBD1. CDR1 is MNHEY and CDR2 is SVGAGI in the germline V gene. This CDR3 contains 14 residues. J lost 0 bases, V lost 6 bases, and 1 base had no gene match. Here the CDR3 DNA reads TGTGCCAGCAGGGGGACAGGGGTGAACACTGAAGCTTTCTTT. As protein: CASRGTGVNTEAFF.

This clone was observed once. The chain carries TRBV18 and TRBJ2-1, with 10 nucleotides matching TRBD2. V lost 2 bases, J lost 7 bases, and 5 bases stayed unmatched. Germline V gives CDR1 KGHSH, CDR2 LQKENI. The CDR3 loop spans 15 amino acids. The CDR3 DNA sequence: TGTGCCAGCTCACCAAGGCTAGCGGGGGATAATGAGCAGTTCTTC. Translated, it gives CASSPRLAGDNEQFF. The full variable domain, in which reference TRBV18 and TRBJ2-1 provide the parts outside the CDR3, is NAGVMQNPRHLVRRRGQEARLRCSPMKGHSHVYWYRQLPEEGLKFMVYLQKENIIDESGMPKERFSAEFPKEGPSILRIQQVVRGDSAAYFCASSPRLAGDNEQFFGPGTRLTVL.

The chain carries TRBV7-2 and TRBJ2-5; maybe TRBD1 (6 bases). The germline V gene encodes CDR1 SGHTA and CDR2 FQGNSA. V was cut by 4 bases and J by 1 base, with 13 bases left in between. The CDR3 is 15 amino acids. The CDR3 DNA reads TGTGCCAGCAGCTGGGGGACGGACAGCCAAGAGACCCAGTACTTC. This translates into CASSWGTDSQETQYF. Drawing the rest from reference TRBV7-2 and TRBJ2-5, the complete variable domain is GAGVSQSPSNKVTEKGKDVELRCDPISGHTALYWYRQSLGQGLEFLIYFQGNSAPDKSGLPSDRFSAERTGGSVSTLTIQRTQQEDSAVYLCASSWGTDSQETQYFGPGTRLLVL.

The chain carries TRBV9 and TRBJ1-4; D gene ambiguous. CDR3 length: 19 residues. The germline gives CDR1 SGDLS, CDR2 YYNGEE. V lost 0 bases and J lost 7, with 25 bases in between. CDR3 sequence (DNA): TGTGCCAGCAGCGTAGAGGGTCTCGGTAGGAGGGAAGTTAGTGAAAAACTGTTTTTT. Translating gives CASSVEGLGRREVSEKLFF. Full variable domain (remainder filled in from reference TRBV9 and TRBJ1-4): DSGVTQTPKHLITATGQRVTLRCSPRSGDLSVYWYQQSLDQGLQFLIQYYNGEERAKGNILERFSAQQFPDLHSELNLSSLELGDSALYFCASSVEGLGRREVSEKLFFGSGTQLSVL.

This chain uses TRBV6-5 with TRBJ2-7; tentative D call: TRBD1 (5 bases). Trimming left V 0 bases short and J 4 bases short, with 10 bases between. CDR3 length: 14 amino acids. CDR1 and CDR2 (germline): MNHEY, SVGAGI. The CDR3 reads CASSYSREPYEQYF. The CDR3 DNA reads TGTGCCAGCAGTTACTCCAGGGAACCATACGAGCAGTACTTC.

As DNA, the CDR3 is TGTGCCTGGAGTACTAGGCGGGGACTGCCGATAGCGGGGACCGGGACCGGGGAGCTGTTTTTT. This encodes CAWSTRRGLPIAGTGTGELFF. The genes are TRBV30 and TRBJ2-2; 8 bases line up with TRBD2. Germline CDR1 GTSNPN, CDR2 SVGIG (reference sequence). This CDR3 has 21 amino acids. After removal of 2 bases from V and 5 bases from J, the junction contained 25 bases not matched to a gene. Full variable domain (remainder filled in from reference TRBV30 and TRBJ2-2): SQTIHQWPATLVQPVGSPLSLECTVEGTSNPNLYWYRQAAGRGLQLLFYSVGIGQISSEVPQNLSASRPQDRQFILSSKKLLLSDSGFYLCAWSTRRGLPIAGTGTGELFFGEGSRLTVL.

The V call is TRBV7-8, the J call TRBJ2-1, with D tentatively TRBD1 (5 bases). The CDR3 runs to 13 residues. V was clipped by 3 bases and J by 4 bases, with 7 bases between them. Germline CDR1 reads SGHVS; CDR2 reads FQNEAQ. CDR3 sequence reads: CASSLTAYNEQFF. CDR3 sequence (DNA): TGTGCCAGCAGCTTGACAGCGTACAATGAGCAGTTCTTC.

V usage is TRBV2 and J usage is TRBJ1-5, with unresolved D. This CDR3 spans 13 amino acids. V was cut by 5 bases and J by 9 bases, with 14 bases left in between. Germline values: CDR1 SNHLY, CDR2 FYNNEI. CDR3 amino acids: CASSWSAEGPQHF. CDR3 in DNA: TGTGCCAGCAGTTGGTCGGCTGAGGGGCCCCAGCATTTT.

The chain recombines TRBV10-3 with TRBJ1-5, with 9 bases matching TRBD1. V lost 10 bases and J lost 1; bases outside the gene matches: 20. The CDR3 contains 19 residues. Per germline, CDR1 ENHRY and CDR2 SYGVKD. The chain's CDR3 is CAKIATGTGNFRSNQPQHF. The DNA of the CDR3 is TGTGCCAAGATAGCCACCGGGACAGGGAATTTTAGGAGCAATCAGCCCCAGCATTTT.

Only one count was recorded for this clone. This chain joins TRBV4-1 and TRBJ2-2; TRBD1 matches at 7 bases. CDR3 size: 17 residues. CDR1 is MGHRA and CDR2 is YSYEKL in the germline V gene. V lost 1 base and J lost 5; bases outside the gene matches: 10. Here the CDR3 DNA reads TGCGCCAGCAGCCAAGGGCTCAGGGGGATTTCGACCGGGGAGCTGTTTTTT. It translates to CASSQGLRGISTGELFF.

In its sample, this clone was seen many times. J is TRBJ2-2 and V is TRBV10-1, with unresolved D. The germline V gene encodes CDR1 WNHNN and CDR2 SYGVQD (reference sequence). Trimming cost V 6 bases and J 4 bases, with 9 bases left between them. CDR3 size: 13 residues. CDR3 nucleotides: TGCGCCAGCAGGGGCAGTGTCACCGGGGAGCTGTTTTTT. Translated, it gives CASRGSVTGELFF.

This clone was counted a single time. The chain has TRBV5-4 and TRBJ2-2; 8 bases are shared with TRBD1. The CDR3 loop spans 16 amino acids. From germline, CDR1 is SGHNT and CDR2 YYREEE (reference sequence). V was clipped by 4 bases and J by 4 bases; unmatched bases: 9. The CDR3 DNA reads TGTGCCAGCAGCGGTACTGGACAGGGCAGCACCGGGGAGCTGTTTTTT. Translated: CASSGTGQGSTGELFF.

This sequence joins TRBV19 and TRBJ1-3; 10 nucleotides match TRBD1. CDR1 is LNHDA and CDR2 is SQIVND in the germline V gene (reference sequence). CDR3 length: 17 residues. V lost 7 bases and J lost 2; bases outside the gene matches: 11. Here the CDR3 reads CASTWDRGVSAGNTIYF. CDR3 DNA: TGTGCCAGTACTTGGGACAGGGGAGTCTCCGCTGGAAACACCATATATTTT.

The CDR3 loop is CASSEMGPENNSPLHF. CDR3 coding DNA: TGTGCCAGCAGTGAAATGGGGCCAGAGAATAATTCACCCCTCCACTTT. The J gene is TRBJ1-6, the V gene TRBV2; TRBD1 might be the D (5 bases). The V end was cut by 2 bases, the J end by 5 bases, with 13 bases between. The germline V gene has CDR1 SNHLY and CDR2 FYNNEI. This CDR3 has 16 residues.

The V call is TRBV7-8, the J call TRBJ1-5; D uncertain. The germline V gene encodes CDR1 SGHVS and CDR2 FQNEAQ. The ends were cut back, 2 bases at V and 3 bases at J, with 5 bases in the middle. The CDR3 sequence is 13 residues long. The CDR3, as DNA: TGTGCCAGCAGCTTATCGTACAATCAGCCCCAGCATTTT. Its translation: CASSLSYNQPQHF.

This chain joins TRBV5-8 and TRBJ2-5; 8 positions agree with TRBD2. J gave up 5 bases and V 0 bases, and 6 bases lay outside the gene matches. The germline CDR1 and CDR2 sequences are SGHTS and YDEGEE. The CDR3 length is 15 residues. The CDR3 DNA is TGTGCCAGCAGCTTGGGAGCGGGGGCTGGGGAGACCCAGTACTTC. The encoded protein is CASSLGAGAGETQYF.

This clone came up once. V is TRBV5-1 and J is TRBJ1-6; the D is unclear. In germline, CDR1 is SGHRS, CDR2 YFSETQ. Trimming left V 0 bases short and J 5 bases short, with 9 bases between. This CDR3 has 15 amino acids. CDR3 residues: CASSLGTANNSPLHF. The DNA of the CDR3 is TGCGCCAGCAGCTTGGGCACAGCTAATAATTCACCCCTCCACTTT.

V gene TRBV6-2 or TRBV6-3 combines with J gene TRBJ1-1; possibly TRBD1 for D (5 bases). The CDR3 runs 15 residues. Germline values: CDR1 MNHEY, CDR2 SVGEGT. V lost 4 bases, J lost 1 base, and 13 bases lay in between. The CDR3 here is CASSFPGLANTEAFF. The CDR3 coding sequence is TGTGCCAGCAGTTTCCCAGGGTTAGCGAACACTGAAGCTTTCTTT.